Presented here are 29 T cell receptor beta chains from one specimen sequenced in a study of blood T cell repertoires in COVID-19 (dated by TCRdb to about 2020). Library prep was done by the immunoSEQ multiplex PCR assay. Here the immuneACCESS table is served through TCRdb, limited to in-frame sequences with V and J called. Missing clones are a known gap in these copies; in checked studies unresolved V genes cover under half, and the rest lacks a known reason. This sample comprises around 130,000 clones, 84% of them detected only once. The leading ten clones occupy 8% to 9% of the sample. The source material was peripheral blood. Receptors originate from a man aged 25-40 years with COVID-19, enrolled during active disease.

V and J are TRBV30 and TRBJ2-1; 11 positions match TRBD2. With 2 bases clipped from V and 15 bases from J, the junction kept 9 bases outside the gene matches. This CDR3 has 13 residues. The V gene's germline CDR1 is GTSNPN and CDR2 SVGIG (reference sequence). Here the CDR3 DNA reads TGTGCCTGGAGTCCCGGGACTAGCGGTCTGGGGTTCTTC. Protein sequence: CAWSPGTSGLGFF.

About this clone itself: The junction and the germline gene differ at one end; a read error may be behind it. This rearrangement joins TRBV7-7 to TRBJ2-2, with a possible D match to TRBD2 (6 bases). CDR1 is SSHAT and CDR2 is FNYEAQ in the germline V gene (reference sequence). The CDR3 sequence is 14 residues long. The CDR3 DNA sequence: TGTGCTAGCAGCTTAGGGACTGCCACCGGGGAGCTGTTTTTT. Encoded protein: CASSLGTATGELFF.

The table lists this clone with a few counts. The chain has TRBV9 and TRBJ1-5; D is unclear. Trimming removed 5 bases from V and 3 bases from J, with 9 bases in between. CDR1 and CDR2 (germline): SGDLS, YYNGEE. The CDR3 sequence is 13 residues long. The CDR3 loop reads CASSRENNQPQHF. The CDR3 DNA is TGTGCCAGCAGTAGGGAGAACAATCAGCCCCAGCATTTT.

The CDR3 DNA is TGTGCCAGCAGTCCGGGACTATACAATGAGCAGTTCTTC. Protein product: CASSPGLYNEQFF. This rearrangement joins TRBV27 to TRBJ2-1, with 7 bases lining up with TRBD2. The CDR3 covers 13 residues. The trim removed 5 bases at V and 4 bases at J, leaving 2 bases unmatched. In germline, CDR1 is MNHEY, CDR2 SMNVEV (reference sequence).

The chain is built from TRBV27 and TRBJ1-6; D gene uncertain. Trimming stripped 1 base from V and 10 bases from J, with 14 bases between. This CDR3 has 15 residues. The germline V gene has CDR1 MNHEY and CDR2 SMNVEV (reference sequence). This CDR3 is CASSLWAGGKSPLHF. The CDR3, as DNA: TGTGCCAGCAGTTTATGGGCAGGAGGTAAATCACCCCTCCACTTT.

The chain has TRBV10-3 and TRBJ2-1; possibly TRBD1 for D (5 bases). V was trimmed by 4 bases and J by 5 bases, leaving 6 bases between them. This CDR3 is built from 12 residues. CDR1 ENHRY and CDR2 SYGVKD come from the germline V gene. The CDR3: CAISVGDNEQFF. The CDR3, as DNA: TGTGCCATCAGTGTAGGGGACAATGAGCAGTTCTTC.

The CDR3 loop reads CASSPTGAGGGNEQFF. CDR3 in DNA: TGCGCCAGCAGTCCCACTGGGGCGGGAGGAGGTAATGAGCAGTTCTTC. This chain uses TRBV10-1 with TRBJ2-1; 8 positions match TRBD2. V was clipped by 5 bases and J by 7 bases; unmatched bases: 13. The CDR3 length is 16 residues. Germline V gene lookup returns CDR1 WNHNN and CDR2 SYGVQD (reference sequence).

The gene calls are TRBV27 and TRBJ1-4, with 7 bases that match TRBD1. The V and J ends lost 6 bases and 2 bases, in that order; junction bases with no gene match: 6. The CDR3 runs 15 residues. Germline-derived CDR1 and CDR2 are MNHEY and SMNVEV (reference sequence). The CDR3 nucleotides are TGTGCCAGCAGGCGACAGGGATCGACTAATGAAAAACTGTTTTTT. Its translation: CASRRQGSTNEKLFF.

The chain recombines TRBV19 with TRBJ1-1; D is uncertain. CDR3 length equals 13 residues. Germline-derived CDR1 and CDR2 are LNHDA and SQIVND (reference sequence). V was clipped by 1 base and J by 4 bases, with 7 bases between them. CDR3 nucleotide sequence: TGTGCCAGTAGTATAGTCACAGTCACTGAAGCTTTCTTT. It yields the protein CASSIVTVTEAFF.

CDR3 sequence reads: CASSPGGGTSRHEQFF. The CDR3 nucleotides read TGTGCCAGCAGTCCCGGCGGGGGGACTTCAAGGCATGAGCAGTTCTTC. V is TRBV5-4 and J is TRBJ2-1; 8 positions agree with TRBD2. J lost 8 bases, V lost 5 bases, and 15 bases had no gene match. Germline V gene data show CDR1 as SGHNT and CDR2 as YYREEE (reference sequence). The CDR3 has 16 residues.

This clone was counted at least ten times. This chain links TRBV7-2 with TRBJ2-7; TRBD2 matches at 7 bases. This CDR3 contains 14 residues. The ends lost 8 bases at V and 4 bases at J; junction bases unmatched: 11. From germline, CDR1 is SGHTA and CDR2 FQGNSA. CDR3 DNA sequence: TGTGCCAGCGCACCCGGACTAGGCTCTTACGAGCAGTACTTC. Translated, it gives CASAPGLGSYEQYF.

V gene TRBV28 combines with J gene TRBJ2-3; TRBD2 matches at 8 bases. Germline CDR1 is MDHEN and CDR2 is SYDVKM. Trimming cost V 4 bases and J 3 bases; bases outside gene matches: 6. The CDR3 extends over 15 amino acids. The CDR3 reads CASSSATSATDTQYF. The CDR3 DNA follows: TGTGCCAGCAGTTCAGCGACTAGCGCGACAGATACGCAGTATTTT.

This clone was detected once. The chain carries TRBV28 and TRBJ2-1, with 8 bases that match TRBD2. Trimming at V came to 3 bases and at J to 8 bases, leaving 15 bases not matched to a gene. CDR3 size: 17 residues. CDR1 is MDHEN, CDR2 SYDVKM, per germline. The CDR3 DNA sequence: TGTGCCAGCAGTTTTGCAACTAGCGGTTTGTCTGGCTATGAGCAGTTCTTC. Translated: CASSFATSGLSGYEQFF.

The DNA for the CDR3 is TGCGCCAGCAGCTTCGGGACTGAGGGTGAAAAACTGTTTTTT. Encoded protein: CASSFGTEGEKLFF. The genes are TRBV5-1 and TRBJ1-4; D might be TRBD1 (5 bases). CDR1 and CDR2 from the germline V gene are SGHRS and YFSETQ. The CDR3 contains 14 residues. The ends were cut back, 2 bases at V and 7 bases at J, with 12 bases in the middle.

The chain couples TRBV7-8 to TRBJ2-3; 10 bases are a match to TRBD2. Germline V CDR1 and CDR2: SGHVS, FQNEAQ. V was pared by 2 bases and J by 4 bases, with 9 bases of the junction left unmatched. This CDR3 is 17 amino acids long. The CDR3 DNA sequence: TGTGCCAGCAGCTTATTAGCAGGGCTAGCGGGAGCAGATACGCAGTATTTT. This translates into CASSLLAGLAGADTQYF.

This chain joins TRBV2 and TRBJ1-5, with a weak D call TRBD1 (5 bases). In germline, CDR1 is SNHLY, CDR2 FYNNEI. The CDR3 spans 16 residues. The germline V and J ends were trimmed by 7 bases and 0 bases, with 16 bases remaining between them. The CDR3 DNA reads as TGTGCCAGCAACCTCCTAGGGGCAGTTAGCAATCAGCCCCAGCATTTT. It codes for CASNLLGAVSNQPQHF.

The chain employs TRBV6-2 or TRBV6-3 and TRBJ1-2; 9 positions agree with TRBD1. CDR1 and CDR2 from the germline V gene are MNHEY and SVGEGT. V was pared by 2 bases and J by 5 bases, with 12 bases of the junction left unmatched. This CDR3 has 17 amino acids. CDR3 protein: CASSYLTPTGGNYGYTF. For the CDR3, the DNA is TGTGCCAGCAGTTACCTAACCCCGACAGGGGGAAATTATGGCTACACCTTC.

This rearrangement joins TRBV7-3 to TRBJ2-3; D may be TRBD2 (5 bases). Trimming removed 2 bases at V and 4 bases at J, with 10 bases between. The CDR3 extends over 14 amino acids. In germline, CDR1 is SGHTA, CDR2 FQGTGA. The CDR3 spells CASSLEGAADTQYF. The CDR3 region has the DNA TGTGCCAGCAGCTTAGAGGGAGCGGCAGATACGCAGTATTTT.

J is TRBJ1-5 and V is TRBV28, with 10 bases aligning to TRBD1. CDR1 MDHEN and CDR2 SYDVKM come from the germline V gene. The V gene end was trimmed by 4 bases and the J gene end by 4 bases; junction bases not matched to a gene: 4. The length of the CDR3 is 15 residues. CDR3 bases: TGTGCCAGCAGTTACGGACAGGGGGTTAATCAGCCCCAGCATTTT. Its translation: CASSYGQGVNQPQHF.

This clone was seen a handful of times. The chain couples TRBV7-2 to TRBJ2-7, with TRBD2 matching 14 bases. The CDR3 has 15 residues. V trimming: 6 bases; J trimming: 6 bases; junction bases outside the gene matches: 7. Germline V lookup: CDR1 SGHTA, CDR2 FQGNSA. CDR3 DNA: TGTGCCAGCAGACCCGGGACTAGCGGGAGTGGCGAGCAGTACTTC. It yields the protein CASRPGTSGSGEQYF.

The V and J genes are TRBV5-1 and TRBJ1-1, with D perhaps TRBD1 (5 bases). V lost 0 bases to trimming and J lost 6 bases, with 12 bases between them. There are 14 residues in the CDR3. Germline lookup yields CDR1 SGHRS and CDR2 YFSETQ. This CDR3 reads CASSLDRTPAEAFF. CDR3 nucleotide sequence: TGCGCCAGCAGCTTGGACAGGACCCCCGCTGAAGCTTTCTTT.

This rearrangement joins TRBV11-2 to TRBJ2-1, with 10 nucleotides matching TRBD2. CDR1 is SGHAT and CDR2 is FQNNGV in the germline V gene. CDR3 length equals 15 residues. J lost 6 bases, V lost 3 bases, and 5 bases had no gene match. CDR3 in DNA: TGTGCCAGCAGCTTGAGTCTAGCGGGAGCCAATGAGCAGTTCTTC. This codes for CASSLSLAGANEQFF.

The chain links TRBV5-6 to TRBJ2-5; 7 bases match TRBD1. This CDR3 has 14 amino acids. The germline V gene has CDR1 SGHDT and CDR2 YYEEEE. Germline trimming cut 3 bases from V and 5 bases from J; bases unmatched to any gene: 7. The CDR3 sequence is CASSSNRQGETQYF. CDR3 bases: TGTGCCAGCAGCTCAAACCGACAGGGCGAGACCCAGTACTTC.

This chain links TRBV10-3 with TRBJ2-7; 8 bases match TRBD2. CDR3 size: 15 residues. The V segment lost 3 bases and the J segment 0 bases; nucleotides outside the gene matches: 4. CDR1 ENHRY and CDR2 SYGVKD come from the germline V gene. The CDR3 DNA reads TGTGCCATCAGTGACGCGGGAGGCCTCTCCTACGAGCAGTACTTC. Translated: CAISDAGGLSYEQYF.

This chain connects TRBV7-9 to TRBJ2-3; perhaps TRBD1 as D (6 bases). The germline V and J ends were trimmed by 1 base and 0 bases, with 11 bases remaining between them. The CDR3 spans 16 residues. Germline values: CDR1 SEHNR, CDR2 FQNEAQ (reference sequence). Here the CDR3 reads CASSLGGQGSTDTQYF. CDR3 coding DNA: TGTGCCAGCAGCTTAGGCGGCCAGGGGAGCACAGATACGCAGTATTTT.

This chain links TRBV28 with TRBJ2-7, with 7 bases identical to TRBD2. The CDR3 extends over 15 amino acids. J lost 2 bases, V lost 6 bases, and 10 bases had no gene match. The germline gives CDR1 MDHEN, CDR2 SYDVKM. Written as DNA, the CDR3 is TGTGCCAGCAGCCAGTCGGGGGGTGCCACCTACGAGCAGTACTTC. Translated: CASSQSGGATYEQYF.

CDR3 loop: CASSGLRTGVYEQYF. The CDR3 nucleotides are TGCGCCAGCAGCGGGCTAAGGACAGGGGTTTACGAGCAGTACTTC. V is TRBV5-1 and J is TRBJ2-7; 9 nucleotides line up with TRBD1. Germline V lookup: CDR1 SGHRS, CDR2 YFSETQ. The CDR3 loop spans 15 amino acids. The V segment lost 4 bases and the J segment 4 bases; nucleotides outside the gene matches: 9.

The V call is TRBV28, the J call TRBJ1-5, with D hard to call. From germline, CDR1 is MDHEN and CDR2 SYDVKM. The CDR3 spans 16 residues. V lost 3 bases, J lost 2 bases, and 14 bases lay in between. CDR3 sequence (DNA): TGTGCCAGCAGTTTGTCCGGCGCCGGGGGCAATCAGCCCCAGCATTTT. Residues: CASSLSGAGGNQPQHF.

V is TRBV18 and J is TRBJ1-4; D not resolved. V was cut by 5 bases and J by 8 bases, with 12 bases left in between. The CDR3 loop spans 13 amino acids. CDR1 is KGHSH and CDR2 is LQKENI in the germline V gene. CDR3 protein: CASSSDQAEKLFF. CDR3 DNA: TGTGCCAGCTCATCCGACCAGGCGGAAAAACTGTTTTTT.